What follows is one T cell receptor (beta chain) and its context. This CDR3 is built from 12 residues. V was pared by 1 base and J by 5 bases, with 6 bases between. The germline V gene has CDR1 SGHNT and CDR2 YYREEE (reference sequence). TCRdb keeps only in-frame clones here, not all; method: immunoSEQ multiplex PCR. The sample comprises about 260,000 clones, about 89% of which are singletons, and less than 1.6% rests with the top ten. This sample is part of a study of blood T cell repertoires in COVID-19. Sequenced sample: peripheral blood. The chain employs TRBV5-4 and TRBJ1-1; D remains unclear. The receptor was isolated from a woman aged 40-49 years who had recovered from COVID-19. The CDR3 loop is CASSLSRTEAFF. The CDR3 coding sequence is TGTGCCAGCAGCTTGAGCCGGACTGAAGCTTTCTTT.